These 11 T cell receptor beta chains originate from one sample sequenced in a study of blood T cell repertoires in COVID-19 (dated by TCRdb to between 2020 and 2021). The library was generated by the immunoSEQ multiplex PCR assay. Here the immuneACCESS table is served through TCRdb, limited to in-frame sequences with V and J called. Missing clones are a known gap in these copies; in checked studies unresolved V genes cover under half, and the rest lacks a known reason. Within this sample are about 270,000 clones, with about 87% of them counted one time only. Of the sample, 4.1% falls within the top ten clones. Sequences were obtained from PBMCs or T cells enriched from blood (not recorded which). The origin of the receptors is a woman between 25 and 40 years old with acute COVID-19.

The gene calls are TRBV7-6 and TRBJ1-5; perhaps TRBD1 as D (6 bases). Germline CDR1 SGHVS, CDR2 FNYEAQ. The ends were cut back, 5 bases at V and 2 bases at J, with 10 bases in the middle. This CDR3 is built from 14 residues. The CDR3 sequence: CASSADSGNQPQHF. The CDR3 DNA is TGTGCCAGCAGCGCGGACAGTGGCAATCAGCCCCAGCATTTT.

The genes are TRBV28 and TRBJ2-7, with a weak D call TRBD2 (6 bases). V lost 8 bases and J 6 bases, leaving 20 bases between the germline ends. Per the germline V gene, CDR1 is MDHEN and CDR2 is SYDVKM. CDR3 length equals 14 residues. The chain's CDR3 is CASLGGTPDPEQYF. CDR3 nucleotide sequence: TGTGCCAGCTTGGGCGGGACTCCTGATCCCGAGCAGTACTTC.

Here the CDR3 DNA reads TGCGCCAGCAGCCAAGATCCCCGGACAGCGAACTCTGGGGCCAACGTCCTGACTTTC. Its translation: CASSQDPRTANSGANVLTF. V is TRBV4-1 and J is TRBJ2-6, with a tentative D call TRBD1 (6 bases). CDR3 length: 19 amino acids. Looked up from germline, CDR1 is MGHRA and CDR2 is YSYEKL. The ends were cut back, 0 bases at V and 0 bases at J, with 15 bases in the middle.

The V and J genes are TRBV3-1 (or the pseudogene TRBV3-2) and TRBJ1-1; D is ambiguous. V dropped 3 bases and J dropped 6 bases, with 11 bases sitting between them. Looked up from germline, CDR1 is LGHDT and CDR2 is YNNKEL (reference sequence). The CDR3 is 13 residues long. The CDR3 DNA follows: TGTGCCAGCAGCCAGTTTAGCTCAGCTGAAGCTTTCTTT. It specifies CASSQFSSAEAFF.

This clone was counted a few times. The CDR3 is CASSWGPGQGAAGELFF. The CDR3 DNA reads as TGTGCCAGTAGTTGGGGACCGGGACAGGGGGCCGCCGGGGAGCTGTTTTTT. V is TRBV19 and J is TRBJ2-2; TRBD1 agrees at 12 bases. V gave up 5 bases and J gave up 6 bases; unmatched junction bases: 10. The CDR3 totals 17 residues. Germline CDR1 LNHDA, CDR2 SQIVND (reference sequence).

J is TRBJ1-6 and V is TRBV28, with 7 positions matching TRBD1. There are 14 residues in the CDR3. V lost 2 bases and J lost 10; bases outside the gene matches: 5. Germline lookup yields CDR1 MDHEN and CDR2 SYDVKM. The CDR3 reads CASSLGQDRSPLHF. The DNA for the CDR3 is TGTGCCAGCAGTTTAGGACAGGACCGATCACCCCTCCACTTT.

The chain recombines TRBV28 with TRBJ2-2; D is unclear. V was shortened by 8 bases and J by 5 bases, with 9 bases between the two germline ends. Germline lookup yields CDR1 MDHEN and CDR2 SYDVKM. The CDR3 spans 12 residues. CDR3 sequence (DNA): TGTGCCAGCCTAGGTGCGACCGGGGAGCTGTTTTTT. Translated, it gives CASLGATGELFF.

In nucleotides, the CDR3 is TGTGCCAGCAGTGAAGTTGAGACTAGCGGACTTCAAGAGACCCAGTACTTC. Translating it yields CASSEVETSGLQETQYF. The gene calls are TRBV2 and TRBJ2-5; 9 bases fit TRBD2. Trimming cost V 1 base and J 2 bases; bases outside gene matches: 8. This CDR3 region has 17 residues. Germline CDR1 SNHLY, CDR2 FYNNEI.

CDR3 protein: CASSLATGSGANVLTF. The CDR3 bases are TGTGCCAGCAGCTTAGCCACAGGCTCTGGGGCCAACGTCCTGACTTTC. The rearrangement links TRBV7-9 to TRBJ2-6; D might be TRBD1 (5 bases). CDR1 and CDR2 (germline): SEHNR, FQNEAQ (reference sequence). V shed 0 bases and J shed 0 bases, with 6 bases lying between them. The CDR3 totals 16 residues.

V gene TRBV7-6 combines with J gene TRBJ1-4; D is ambiguous. CDR1 and CDR2 (germline): SGHVS, FNYEAQ. The V end lost 3 bases, the J end lost 5 bases, and 10 bases lay between the germline ends. The CDR3 is 14 amino acids. The CDR3 sequence: CASSLNSPNEKLFF. The CDR3 DNA follows: TGTGCCAGCAGCTTGAACAGTCCGAATGAAAAACTGTTTTTT.

The chain couples TRBV30 to TRBJ2-7, with 8 positions matching TRBD1. CDR3 length equals 15 residues. J lost 4 bases, V lost 3 bases, and 11 bases had no gene match. CDR1 and CDR2 from the germline V gene are GTSNPN and SVGIG (reference sequence). The CDR3 sequence: CAWRATGGPSYEQYF. DNA of the CDR3: TGTGCCTGGAGAGCAACAGGGGGACCATCATACGAGCAGTACTTC.